What follows is one TCR beta chain and its context. Its antigen is undetermined. Data came from immunoSEQ multiplex PCR; TCRdb stores just in-frame clones and leaves some out. The profile covers 30,000 to 40,000 clones, with more than 90% appearing a single time and 0.6% to 0.8% taken by the ten largest. These data come from a study of circulating and synovial CD4+ cells in juvenile arthritis. General study results and limits: Traditional Vbeta family usage analysis missed the pathogenic-like versus bulk difference. These repertoires were less diverse than bulk blood CD4 repertoires. Compared with bulk blood, circulating pathogenic-like lymphocytes shared substantially more CDR3 sequences with synovial T cells. Bulk blood CD4 samples held at least an order of magnitude more or fewer genomes than CPL.

Trimming left V 2 bases short and J 3 bases short, with 10 bases between. This CDR3 region has 15 residues. Germline-derived CDR1 and CDR2 are SGHDN and FVKESK. This clonotype originated in a human donor with juvenile idiopathic arthritis. Sequencing input: CD4+ T cells from blood. The chain recombines TRBV14 with TRBJ2-2; the D gene is possibly TRBD2 (5 bases). The chain's CDR3 is CASSQQRPYTGELFF. The CDR3 DNA follows: TGTGCCAGCAGCCAACAGCGGCCCTACACCGGGGAGCTGTTTTTT.